Below, 16 T cell receptor beta chains from the same sample are listed, as sequenced in a study of shared clonotypes between healthy human individuals. The assay was immunoSEQ multiplex PCR, and TCRdb's table has in-frame clones only and misses some. Of 100,000 to 120,000 clones listed, 68% are singletons. The specimen sequenced was memory CD8+ T cells sorted from blood. Subset of the sample: CD45RO+ cells pooled with CCR7-negative TemRA cells. The receptors come from a woman in her thirties in good health.

The CDR3, as DNA: TGCGCCAGCCGACTGGGGGACACCATATATTTT. Protein product: CASRLGDTIYF. The chain uses TRBV5-1 and TRBJ1-3; possible D gene TRBD1, 5 bases. V was cut by 7 bases and J by 8 bases, with 10 bases left in between. The germline V gene encodes CDR1 SGHRS and CDR2 YFSETQ. The CDR3 length is 11 residues. The whole variable domain, filled in from reference TRBV5-1 and TRBJ1-3, reads KAGVTQTPRYLIKTRGQQVTLSCSPISGHRSVSWYQQTPGQGLQFLFEYFSETQRNKGNFPGRFSGRQFSNSRSEMNVSTLELGDSALYLCASRLGDTIYFGEGSWLTVV.

J is TRBJ1-6 and V is TRBV28; 11 bases are shared with TRBD1. The CDR3 is 15 amino acids. Germline CDR1 is MDHEN and CDR2 is SYDVKM. V was pared by 7 bases and J by 12 bases, with 11 bases of the junction left unmatched. This CDR3 is CASTSGQGGGGPLHF. The CDR3, as DNA: TGTGCCAGCACTTCGGGACAGGGGGGCGGAGGACCCCTCCACTTT.

The J gene is TRBJ1-1, the V gene TRBV9, with D perhaps matching TRBD1 (6 bases). Germline lookup yields CDR1 SGDLS and CDR2 YYNGEE. The CDR3 sequence is 13 residues long. V was clipped by 4 bases and J by 8 bases, with 15 bases between them. The CDR3 loop is CASSTSWGTEAFF. The CDR3 DNA is TGTGCCAGCAGCACTTCTTGGGGGACAGAAGCTTTCTTT.

The chain uses TRBV9 and TRBJ2-7; 7 positions agree with TRBD2. J was trimmed by 0 bases and V by 4 bases; bases with no gene match: 4. The V gene's germline CDR1 is SGDLS and CDR2 YYNGEE. The CDR3 is 14 residues long. The CDR3 bases are TGTGCCAGCAGCTTAGCGGGTAGCTCCTACGAGCAGTACTTC. Its protein is CASSLAGSSYEQYF.

The chain couples TRBV29-1 to TRBJ2-1; D is tentatively TRBD1 or TRBD2 (5 bases each). The V and J ends lost 7 bases and 5 bases respectively, with 6 bases between them. This CDR3 spans 10 amino acids. The germline V gene has CDR1 SQVTM and CDR2 ANQGSEA. The CDR3 DNA is TGCAGCGGGGGACACAATGAGCAGTTCTTC. Translation: CSGGHNEQFF.

The CDR3 DNA is TGTGCCAGCAGCTTATCATTCGGGGGGGAACAAGAGACCCAGTACTTC. Protein product: CASSLSFGGEQETQYF. This chain uses TRBV7-9 with TRBJ2-5; TRBD2 aligns across 8 bases. The CDR3 loop spans 16 amino acids. V was pared by 2 bases and J by 2 bases, with 7 bases of the junction left unmatched. Germline V CDR1 and CDR2: SEHNR, FQNEAQ (reference sequence).

The genes are TRBV5-1 and TRBJ1-2; the D is unclear. The CDR3 has 13 residues. Trimming left V 4 bases short and J 4 bases short, with 11 bases between. From germline, CDR1 is SGHRS and CDR2 YFSETQ. The DNA of the CDR3 is TGCGCCAGCAGCATTGGGCAGCCCTATGGCTACACCTTC. Translating gives CASSIGQPYGYTF. The full variable domain, with the rest looked up from reference TRBV5-1 and TRBJ1-2, is KAGVTQTPRYLIKTRGQQVTLSCSPISGHRSVSWYQQTPGQGLQFLFEYFSETQRNKGNFPGRFSGRQFSNSRSEMNVSTLELGDSALYLCASSIGQPYGYTFGSGTRLTVV.

Points on this clone: Other nucleotide sequences from this sample produce the same CDR3. This rearrangement joins TRBV27 to TRBJ2-7; D might be TRBD1 or TRBD2, each matching 5 bases. In germline, CDR1 is MNHEY, CDR2 SMNVEV (reference sequence). CDR3 size: 13 residues. Trimming took 1 base from V and 1 from J, leaving 5 bases between them. The chain's CDR3 is CASSLWGSYEQYF. CDR3 nucleotides: TGTGCCAGCAGTTTATGGGGGTCCTACGAGCAGTACTTC.

The rearrangement uses TRBV7-9 and TRBJ2-1, with 10 bases lining up with TRBD1. V was clipped by 1 base and J by 9 bases; unmatched bases: 12. Germline CDR1 SEHNR, CDR2 FQNEAQ (reference sequence). This CDR3 spans 17 amino acids. This chain's CDR3 is CASSLEVRTGGSSEQFF. In DNA form, the CDR3 reads TGTGCCAGCAGCTTAGAGGTGAGGACAGGGGGGTCCAGTGAGCAGTTCTTC.

This clone occurred many times. J is TRBJ2-6 and V is TRBV11-3, with TRBD2 as a possible D gene (6 bases). V was shortened by 1 base and J by 0 bases, with 10 bases between the two germline ends. This CDR3 comprises 17 residues. Germline values: CDR1 SGHNT, CDR2 YENEEA. Here the CDR3 DNA reads TGTGCCAGCAGCTTAGGGGGGACTCACTCTGGGGCCAACGTCCTGACTTTC. Protein sequence: CASSLGGTHSGANVLTF. Combining the CDR3 with reference TRBV11-3 and TRBJ2-6 gives the whole variable domain EAGVVQSPRYKIIEKKQPVAFWCNPISGHNTLYWYLQNLGQGPELLIRYENEEAVDDSQLPKDRFSAERLKGVDSTLKIQPAELGDSAVYLCASSLGGTHSGANVLTFGAGSRLTVL.

The chain links TRBV27 to TRBJ1-6; a weak D match, TRBD1 (5 bases). CDR1 is MNHEY, CDR2 SMNVEV, per germline (reference sequence). There are 14 residues in the CDR3. V was pared by 6 bases and J by 6 bases, with 12 bases between. CDR3 region: CASRRAGSNSPLHF. The CDR3 DNA reads as TGTGCCAGCAGGCGAGCAGGGAGTAATTCACCCCTCCACTTT.

The V call is TRBV11-2, the J call TRBJ1-2; D gene uncertain. Between the trimmed V and J ends, which lost 6 bases and 5 bases, there was a span of 19 bases. The CDR3 length is 15 residues. Germline V gene data show CDR1 as SGHAT and CDR2 as FQNNGV. Here the CDR3 DNA reads TGTGCCAGCAGATCACAGACAAGGGCGATATATGGCTACACCTTC. Translation: CASRSQTRAIYGYTF.

This clone was recorded only once. The V gene is TRBV15, the J gene TRBJ2-5; 7 nucleotides match TRBD1. The DNA end is more similar to TRBJ2-7, so the J call may be wrong. The CDR3 consists of 17 residues. CDR1 is LNHNV, CDR2 YYDKDF, per germline (reference sequence). The CDR3 spells CATSRDRVAGGNYEQYF. CDR3 bases: TGTGCCACCAGCAGAGATCGGGTGGCAGGGGGTAACTACGAGCAGTACTTC.

V usage is TRBV5-4 and J usage is TRBJ2-2, with a possible D match to TRBD1 (6 bases). Deletions cut 4 bases from V and 5 bases from J, with 9 bases between. Germline V lookup: CDR1 SGHNT, CDR2 YYREEE (reference sequence). The length of the CDR3 is 13 residues. The CDR3: CASSAGETGELFF. CDR3 DNA: TGTGCCAGCAGCGCAGGGGAAACCGGGGAGCTGTTTTTT.

V and J are TRBV5-4 and TRBJ2-3; TRBD2 aligns across 7 bases. V shed 5 bases and J 2 bases; nucleotides not matched to a gene: 8. This CDR3 spans 15 amino acids. Germline V gene data show CDR1 as SGHNT and CDR2 as YYREEE (reference sequence). CDR3: CASSPGLSDTDTQYF. CDR3 nucleotides: TGTGCCAGCAGTCCGGGACTATCCGACACAGATACGCAGTATTTT.

This clone was seen a handful of times. This rearrangement joins TRBV5-6 to TRBJ2-5; TRBD2 might be the D (5 bases). V lost 2 bases to trimming and J lost 7 bases, with 18 bases between them. CDR3 length: 15 residues. The germline CDR1 and CDR2 sequences are SGHDT and YYEEEE. This CDR3 reads CASSFLRSGERTQYF. In DNA, the CDR3 is TGTGCCAGCAGCTTCCTTAGGAGTGGGGAGAGGACCCAGTACTTC.